These 24 T cell receptor beta chains came from one sample sequenced in a study of technical replicates of blood from a handful of donors. Sequencing used immunoSEQ multiplex PCR; TCRdb keeps in-frame clones, though not all of them. The sample records about 97,000 clones, about 95% being singletons. The sample comprised T cells isolated from PBMCs. The receptors derive from a human donor in good health.

The chain couples TRBV28 to TRBJ1-5; D ambiguous. In germline, CDR1 is MDHEN, CDR2 SYDVKM. The CDR3 contains 14 residues. V was trimmed by 1 base and J by 2 bases, leaving 6 bases between them. In DNA, the CDR3 is TGTGCCAGCAGTTTATATCTAGGCAATCAGCCCCAGCATTTT. It is translated as CASSLYLGNQPQHF.

J is TRBJ2-7 and V is TRBV7-2, with a possible D match to TRBD2 (6 bases). Trimming cost V 1 base and J 4 bases, with 11 bases left between them. The CDR3 totals 14 residues. CDR1 is SGHTA and CDR2 is FQGNSA in the germline V gene. The DNA for the CDR3 is TGTGCCAGCAGCTTAGAGCTAGCGAGGTACGAGCAGTACTTC. Protein sequence: CASSLELARYEQYF.

CDR3 region: CASSGRDTGIQYF. Written as DNA, the CDR3 is TGTGCCAGCTCAGGCAGGGATACCGGCATTCAGTACTTC. The V call is TRBV18, the J call TRBJ2-4, with D maybe TRBD1 (5 bases). CDR1 is KGHSH and CDR2 is LQKENI in the germline V gene. Trimming pared 5 bases from V and 9 bases from J, leaving 14 bases between. There are 13 residues in the CDR3.

The chain uses TRBV5-1 and TRBJ2-7; 7 bases are shared with TRBD1. V lost 0 bases, J lost 2 bases, and 2 bases stayed unmatched. The CDR3 sequence is 14 residues long. Germline assignment: CDR1 SGHRS and CDR2 YFSETQ. This chain's CDR3 is CASSLGDSTYEQYF. The CDR3 coding sequence is TGCGCCAGCAGCTTGGGGGACAGCACCTACGAGCAGTACTTC.

V and J are TRBV28 and TRBJ1-1; maybe TRBD1 (5 bases). Germline V gene lookup returns CDR1 MDHEN and CDR2 SYDVKM. The CDR3 is 15 amino acids. Trimming stripped 1 base from V and 1 base from J, with 10 bases between. CDR3 nucleotide sequence: TGTGCCAGCAGTTTATTAGGGCAGGGGAACACTGAAGCTTTCTTT. Amino acid sequence: CASSLLGQGNTEAFF.

V and J are TRBV30 and TRBJ1-3, with D possibly being TRBD1 (5 bases). The CDR3 consists of 12 residues. Germline CDR1 GTSNPN, CDR2 SVGIG (reference sequence). V was pared by 1 base and J by 4 bases, with 5 bases between. Here the CDR3 reads CAWSGQGNTIYF. CDR3 nucleotides: TGTGCCTGGAGTGGACAGGGAAACACCATATATTTT.

The V and J genes are TRBV7-9 and TRBJ2-7; 7 bases are a match to TRBD1. The germline CDR1 and CDR2 sequences are SEHNR and FQNEAQ (reference sequence). After removal of 2 bases from V and 2 bases from J, the junction contained 6 bases not matched to a gene. CDR3 length: 15 amino acids. Here the CDR3 DNA reads TGTGCCAGCAGCTTAAGGGGGCAAATCCCCTACGAGCAGTACTTC. This encodes CASSLRGQIPYEQYF.

The table lists this clone with a few counts. The chain has TRBV5-1 and TRBJ2-1; D gene uncertain. The germline V gene has CDR1 SGHRS and CDR2 YFSETQ. CDR3 length: 14 amino acids. Deletions cut 0 bases from V and 5 bases from J, with 9 bases between. The CDR3 is CASSLGGLNNEQFF. CDR3 in DNA: TGCGCCAGCAGCTTGGGTGGCCTGAACAATGAGCAGTTCTTC. Complete variable domain (other parts from reference TRBV5-1 and TRBJ2-1): KAGVTQTPRYLIKTRGQQVTLSCSPISGHRSVSWYQQTPGQGLQFLFEYFSETQRNKGNFPGRFSGRQFSNSRSEMNVSTLELGDSALYLCASSLGGLNNEQFFGPGTRLTVL.

This chain connects TRBV9 to TRBJ2-1, with 14 bases identical to TRBD2. The V gene's germline CDR1 is SGDLS and CDR2 YYNGEE. V was pared by 2 bases and J by 7 bases, with 8 bases of the junction left unmatched. The CDR3 totals 17 residues. The CDR3 sequence is CASSVTTSGRASNEQFF. CDR3 nucleotides: TGTGCCAGCAGCGTTACGACTAGCGGGAGGGCGAGTAATGAGCAGTTCTTC.

CDR3 region: CAISGNRGQGMTGELFF. For the CDR3, the DNA is TGTGCCATCAGTGGGAATCGGGGACAGGGTATGACCGGGGAGCTGTTTTTT. The gene calls are TRBV10-3 and TRBJ2-2; 9 nucleotides align to TRBD1. The V gene's germline CDR1 is ENHRY and CDR2 SYGVKD. V was pared by 4 bases and J by 5 bases, with 11 bases of the junction left unmatched. The CDR3 contains 17 residues.

This clone was seen a single time. At the DNA level, this CDR3 is encoded by other sequences in the same sample as well. The V and J genes are TRBV14 and TRBJ2-1; D gene ambiguous. The CDR3 is 14 residues long. The V end lost 1 base, the J end lost 0 bases, and 4 bases lay between the germline ends. From germline, CDR1 is SGHDN and CDR2 FVKESK. DNA for the CDR3: TGTGCCAGCAGCCAAGGGAGCTCCTACAATGAGCAGTTCTTC. Protein sequence: CASSQGSSYNEQFF.

This sequence joins TRBV5-1 and TRBJ2-3, with a weak D call TRBD1 (8 bases). This CDR3 contains 13 residues. Trimming removed 4 bases from V and 4 bases from J, with 10 bases in between. CDR1 SGHRS and CDR2 YFSETQ come from the germline V gene. The CDR3 DNA reads TGCGCCAGCAGCACAGGGGGGGCAGATACGCAGTATTTT. Translating it yields CASSTGGADTQYF.

The CDR3 sequence is CASSLSRGHEQYF. The DNA of the CDR3 is TGTGCCAGTAGCCTGAGCAGGGGCCACGAGCAGTACTTC. This chain links TRBV19 with TRBJ2-7; D may be TRBD1 (6 bases). CDR3 size: 13 residues. Per the germline V gene, CDR1 is LNHDA and CDR2 is SQIVND (reference sequence). V shed 6 bases and J shed 5 bases, with 14 bases lying between them.

This rearrangement joins TRBV6-1 to TRBJ2-7; 7 bases match TRBD1. Unmatched junction bases numbered 8, after V lost 6 bases and J lost 3 bases. CDR1 is MNHNS, CDR2 SASEGT, per germline. There are 14 residues in the CDR3. In DNA, the CDR3 is TGTGCCAGCAGAAGGGACAGCGCTTTCTACGAGCAGTACTTC. It translates to CASRRDSAFYEQYF.

The CDR3 region is CASTGTGSGELFF. CDR3 coding DNA: TGTGCCAGCACCGGTACAGGTTCCGGGGAGCTGTTTTTT. The V call is TRBV6-1, the J call TRBJ2-2, with a possible D match to TRBD1 (5 bases). Trimming shortened V by 7 bases and J by 6 bases, and 12 bases separated the two germline ends. The CDR3 consists of 13 residues. Germline V gene data show CDR1 as MNHNS and CDR2 as SASEGT.

J is TRBJ2-5 and V is TRBV4-2; weak D call: TRBD2 (5 bases). V was shortened by 0 bases and J by 3 bases, with 11 bases between the two germline ends. The germline CDR1 and CDR2 sequences are LGHNA and YNFKEQ. This CDR3 comprises 15 residues. This CDR3 reads CASSQDSWREETQYF. The DNA of the CDR3 is TGTGCCAGCAGCCAAGATTCTTGGCGGGAAGAGACCCAGTACTTC.

The chain is built from TRBV9 and TRBJ2-1, with D possibly TRBD2 on 5 matching bases. The CDR3 sequence is 17 residues long. V lost 0 bases and J lost 0, with 13 bases in between. Germline V gives CDR1 SGDLS, CDR2 YYNGEE. CDR3 sequence reads: CASSVASSSSSYNEQFF. The CDR3 DNA reads as TGTGCCAGCAGCGTAGCGTCTAGCAGTAGCTCCTACAATGAGCAGTTCTTC.

The genes are TRBV19 and TRBJ2-3, with 7 bases identical to TRBD2. The germline gives CDR1 LNHDA, CDR2 SQIVND (reference sequence). V shed 3 bases and J 7 bases; nucleotides not matched to a gene: 7. The CDR3 sequence is 14 residues long. CDR3 sequence reads: CASSIGREINTQYF. CDR3 sequence (DNA): TGTGCCAGTAGTATCGGGCGGGAGATAAATACGCAGTATTTT.

This clone was detected only once. The chain joins TRBV27 to TRBJ1-4, with 8 bases identical to TRBD1. The CDR3 has 14 amino acids. From germline, CDR1 is MNHEY and CDR2 SMNVEV (reference sequence). With 3 bases clipped from V and 8 bases from J, the junction kept 5 bases outside the gene matches. Here the CDR3 reads CASSFTGGQEKLFF. For the CDR3, the DNA is TGTGCCAGCAGTTTTACAGGGGGGCAAGAAAAACTGTTTTTT.

The rearrangement links TRBV4-2 to TRBJ2-2, with a possible D match to TRBD1 (6 bases). Per germline, CDR1 LGHNA and CDR2 YNFKEQ. The CDR3 extends over 15 amino acids. V lost 4 bases and J lost 1, with 10 bases in between. The CDR3 DNA sequence: TGTGCCAGCAGCCGGATGACAGGGAACACCGGGGAGCTGTTTTTT. It is translated as CASSRMTGNTGELFF.

This chain joins TRBV10-2 and TRBJ1-2; a possible D gene is TRBD1 (5 bases). The length of the CDR3 is 12 residues. Germline V CDR1 and CDR2: WSHSY, SAAADI. V lost 3 bases and J 8 bases, leaving 10 bases between the germline ends. The CDR3 loop reads CASSDIGGGYTF. Written as DNA, the CDR3 is TGCGCCAGCAGTGATATCGGGGGAGGCTACACCTTC.

The V call is TRBV4-1, the J call TRBJ2-3; D is possibly TRBD2 (5 bases). This CDR3 has 16 residues. Between the trimmed V and J ends, which lost 2 bases and 4 bases, there was a span of 16 bases. Germline V gene sequence: CDR1 MGHRA, CDR2 YSYEKL. CDR3: CASSQPLAPRPDTQYF. The CDR3 DNA reads as TGCGCCAGCAGCCAACCCCTAGCTCCGAGACCAGATACGCAGTATTTT.

V and J are TRBV6-5 and TRBJ2-1; TRBD2 matches 9 bases. The germline V gene has CDR1 MNHEY and CDR2 SVGAGI. After removal of 7 bases from V and 7 bases from J, the junction contained 11 bases not matched to a gene. The CDR3 is made up of 15 amino acids. CDR3 in DNA: TGTGCCAGCACCTCAGCGGGAGGTATCCCTAATGAGCAGTTCTTC. Translation gives CASTSAGGIPNEQFF.

This sequence joins TRBV14 and TRBJ2-7, with 12 nucleotides matching TRBD1. Unmatched junction bases numbered 4, after V lost 4 bases and J lost 6 bases. CDR3 length: 14 amino acids. Per the germline V gene, CDR1 is SGHDN and CDR2 is FVKESK. In nucleotides, the CDR3 is TGTGCCAGCAGCCTCGGGACAGGGGGCTCCGAGCAGTACTTC. Amino acid sequence: CASSLGTGGSEQYF.